This T cell receptor (beta chain) is drawn from a study of T cells after yellow fever vaccination. CDR3 length: 14 amino acids. Per germline, CDR1 SQVTM and CDR2 ANQGSEA. The V and J ends lost 7 bases and 5 bases, in that order; junction bases with no gene match: 10. They built TCR cDNA with 5'RACE template switching, a step that put in a universal primer site and UMIs. TCRdb re-derived calls from the 5' RACE reads in MiXCR, one entry per CDR3 protein. The data show 300,000 to 350,000 distinct CDR3 sequences, 3.5% to 4.5% seen once. This clonotype was found a few times. J is TRBJ1-5 and V is TRBV29-1; 8 nucleotides line up with TRBD1. The material sequenced was PBMCs, taken 15 days after the yellow fever booster vaccination. This clonotype was obtained from a man between 18 and 35 years old who received the YFV17D yellow fever vaccine. The CDR3 protein is CSAMTGTGDQPQHF. CDR3 bases: TGCAGCGCCATGACCGGGACAGGCGATCAGCCCCAGCATTTT.